This paragraph reports one TCR beta chain. This specimen belongs to a study of T cell repertoires in ileal Crohn's disease. Assay: immunoSEQ multiplex PCR; the TCRdb copy retains only in-frame clones and omits some. The repertoire includes some 5,100 clones, roughly 88% of them detected once, and approximately 9.9% sits in the top ten. V lost 2 bases and J lost 9, with 7 bases in between. CDR3 size: 11 residues. Germline CDR1 is MNHEY and CDR2 is SVGAGI. The gene calls are TRBV6-5 and TRBJ2-5; D not resolved. The sample consisted of ileal tissue. The receptor was isolated from an adult with Crohn's disease. CDR3 sequence: CASSYGVAQYF. The CDR3 region has the DNA TGTGCCAGCAGTTACGGAGTGGCCCAGTACTTC.